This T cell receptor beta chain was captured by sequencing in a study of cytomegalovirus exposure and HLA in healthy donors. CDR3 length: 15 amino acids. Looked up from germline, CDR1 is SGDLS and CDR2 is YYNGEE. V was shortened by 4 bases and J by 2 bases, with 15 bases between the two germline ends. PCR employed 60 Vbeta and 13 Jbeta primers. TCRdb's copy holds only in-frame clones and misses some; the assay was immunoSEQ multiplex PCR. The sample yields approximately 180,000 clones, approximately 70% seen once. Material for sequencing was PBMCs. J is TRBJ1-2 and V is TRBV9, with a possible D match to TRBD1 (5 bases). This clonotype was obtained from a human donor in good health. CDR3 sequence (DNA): TGTGCCAGCAGCTTAACAAGTGGGGCGAACTATGGCTACACCTTC. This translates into CASSLTSGANYGYTF.